Below are 10 T cell receptor beta chains sequenced from a single sample in a study of beta chain features in type 1 diabetes. The authors reverse transcribed all of the isolated RNA, so sequencing captured expressed TCRB transcripts. TCRdb's table, derived via immunoSEQ multiplex PCR, lists solely in-frame clones and lacks some. The sample holds hundreds of thousands of clones, roughly 13% seen once. General study findings and limits: When Type 1 diabetes patients were examined, their TCRB CDR3s proved moderately but significantly shorter in all four CD4+ subsets.

No antigen has been assigned to these receptors. The sequencing sample was made of naive CD4+ T cells from blood. The source is a man between 18 and 35 years old with type 1 diabetes.

The rearrangement uses TRBV7-9 and TRBJ1-1; D is ambiguous. This CDR3 is 15 amino acids long. Trimming took off 2 bases at V and 1 base at J, with 11 bases between the two ends. Germline V lookup: CDR1 SEHNR, CDR2 FQNEAQ (reference sequence). In DNA form, the CDR3 reads TGTGCCAGCAGCTTAAAAGCTGAGGGGAACACTGAAGCTTTCTTT. It yields the protein CASSLKAEGNTEAFF.

This clone has only a few counts. The genes are TRBV2 and TRBJ2-1, with unresolved D. V was shortened by 6 bases and J by 8 bases, with 20 bases between the two germline ends. CDR1 SNHLY and CDR2 FYNNEI come from the germline V gene. The CDR3 sequence is 15 residues long. DNA for the CDR3: TGTGCCAGCAGGCCCCCGGGCCCCCTAGGCGATGAGCAGTTCTTC. This sequence encodes CASRPPGPLGDEQFF.

The chain employs TRBV7-9 and TRBJ2-7; TRBD2 matches at 9 bases. This CDR3 has 15 residues. Germline CDR1 and CDR2: SEHNR and FQNEAQ (reference sequence). V lost 3 bases to trimming and J lost 5 bases; unmatched junction nucleotides: 8. The CDR3 DNA is TGTGCCAGCAGCTTGGCGGGAGGGCCTTCACACGAGCAGTACTTC. Translated: CASSLAGGPSHEQYF.

In DNA, the CDR3 is TGTGCCAGCAGCCAAGATGGGGGAAGGGGCGAAAACATTCAGTACTTC. Encoded protein: CASSQDGGRGENIQYF. The chain carries TRBV4-2 and TRBJ2-4, with D perhaps matching TRBD1 or TRBD2 (5 bases each). This CDR3 has 16 amino acids. V gave up 0 bases and J gave up 5 bases, with 14 bases separating them. CDR1 is LGHNA, CDR2 YNFKEQ, per germline.

The chain combines TRBV7-2 with TRBJ2-5; D unclear. V was clipped by 2 bases and J by 5 bases, with 12 bases between them. CDR3 length equals 14 residues. CDR1 and CDR2 (germline): SGHTA, FQGNSA. CDR3: CASSLRRSEETQYF. Written as DNA, the CDR3 is TGTGCCAGCAGCTTACGCAGGTCGGAGGAGACCCAGTACTTC.

This chain connects TRBV30 to TRBJ2-7; D remains ambiguous. The V gene lost 5 bases and the J gene lost 0 bases, with 8 bases spanning the gap. This CDR3 comprises 12 residues. Germline V lookup: CDR1 GTSNPN, CDR2 SVGIG (reference sequence). CDR3 sequence reads: CAWSLYSYEQYF. For the CDR3, the DNA is TGTGCCTGGTCGCTCTACTCCTACGAGCAGTACTTC.

The J gene is TRBJ1-1, the V gene TRBV29-1, with D unresolved. Germline V gene lookup returns CDR1 SQVTM and CDR2 ANQGSEA. V was clipped by 4 bases and J by 1 base, with 10 bases between them. The CDR3 is made up of 13 amino acids. CDR3 residues: CSVGPQPNTEAFF. DNA of the CDR3: TGCAGCGTTGGTCCCCAGCCGAACACTGAAGCTTTCTTT.

The chain has TRBV18 and TRBJ1-5; no clear D. Germline CDR1 reads KGHSH; CDR2 reads LQKENI. V lost 5 bases, J lost 4 bases, and 12 bases lay in between. The CDR3 runs to 14 residues. Here the CDR3 reads CASSSIGINQPQHF. The CDR3, as DNA: TGTGCCAGCTCATCTATAGGGATAAATCAGCCCCAGCATTTT.

This chain connects TRBV11-2 to TRBJ2-2; D is unclear. V was trimmed by 5 bases and J by 0 bases, leaving 10 bases between them. The CDR3 contains 15 residues. Germline CDR1 SGHAT, CDR2 FQNNGV. The CDR3 reads CASSPVSSNTGELFF. CDR3 nucleotide sequence: TGTGCCAGCAGCCCCGTGAGCTCGAACACCGGGGAGCTGTTTTTT.

The V gene is TRBV29-1, the J gene TRBJ2-7; D unresolved. Germline V gene data show CDR1 as SQVTM and CDR2 as ANQGSEA. There are 12 residues in the CDR3. The ends were cut back, 6 bases at V and 0 bases at J, with 9 bases in the middle. The CDR3 DNA reads as TGCAGCGTCCTGACACCCTCCTACGAGCAGTACTTC. Translated, it gives CSVLTPSYEQYF.